The sequence of this T cell receptor (beta chain) was determined in a study of blood T cell repertoires in COVID-19 (dated by TCRdb to the early 2020s). About the investigation overall: The collaborator samples originated in the United States, Italy and Spain and spanned the acute and convalescent phases of COVID-19. The dataset comprised deeply sampled blood TCRbeta repertoires from subjects exposed to, actively infected with, or recovered from COVID-19. A freely available public database, intended as a resource for researchers studying the immune response to SARS-CoV-2, is where the repertoires were released. The prospective study material was composed of cDNA or gDNA derived from T cells, B-cell-depleted T cells, or PBMCs. Nearly every sample came with metadata listing a de-identified subject ID, COVID-19 status, age in years and sex. Samples came from the ongoing ImmuneRACE study (first 160 participants) plus 1,254 subjects from 6 global collaborators. Where available, HLA class I and class II types were obtained from metadata supplied by the sample provider rather than from assay-based typing. Summary of the overall study and its limitations: Clinical and demographic metadata were provided uncurated, with the amount varying by source and participant.

V loses 3 bases at its end and J loses 7 bases; junction bases beyond the gene matches: 3. The CDR3 measures 14 amino acids from cysteine to phenylalanine. Left in the record is the CDR3 DNA by itself, 42 bases read in frame from the first base. The germline V gene (reference sequence) yields SEHNR for CDR1 and FQNEAQ for CDR2. The count of this clone is one. Which antigen it targets is not known. Base qualities are not at hand, and no much larger clone is one base apart. The immunoSEQ Assay, a bias-controlled multiplex PCR, was used to amplify TCRbeta CDR3 regions from genomic DNA. The source study handled its data this way. The number of nucleated cells in each sample was estimated from the amplification of reference gene primers within the assay. To quantify the absolute abundance of each unique TCRbeta CDR3 rearrangement, sequence reads were collapsed and filtered. For each sample, productive Simpson clonality was calculated as the square root of Simpson's diversity index across productive rearrangements. TCRdb carries this immuneACCESS record with in-frame sequences only. Its versions omit some clonotypes, under half of them owing to an unresolved V gene in the studies checked, with the rest unexplained. D and trimming were read from the DNA, whereas the V and J calls and clone size are those reported in that table. The sample profile shows approximately 120,000 clones; about 80% of them were found once. The ten largest make up around 37% of the sample.

Collaborating institutions collected whole blood in K2EDTA tubes following their own protocols. For TCRbeta analysis, collaborators shipped samples in one of three forms: frozen whole blood, isolated PBMCs, or DNA extracted from either of those sample types. The receptor comes from a man aged 35 to 55 with active or convalescent COVID-19. This chain joins TRBV7-9 to TRBJ1-4; 9 bases in the junction line up with TRBD1. The sequenced sample consisted of peripheral blood. CDR3 protein: CASSFRTGVEKLFF. The base sequence is TGTGCCAGCAGCTTCCGGACAGGGGTTGAAAAACTGTTTTTT.